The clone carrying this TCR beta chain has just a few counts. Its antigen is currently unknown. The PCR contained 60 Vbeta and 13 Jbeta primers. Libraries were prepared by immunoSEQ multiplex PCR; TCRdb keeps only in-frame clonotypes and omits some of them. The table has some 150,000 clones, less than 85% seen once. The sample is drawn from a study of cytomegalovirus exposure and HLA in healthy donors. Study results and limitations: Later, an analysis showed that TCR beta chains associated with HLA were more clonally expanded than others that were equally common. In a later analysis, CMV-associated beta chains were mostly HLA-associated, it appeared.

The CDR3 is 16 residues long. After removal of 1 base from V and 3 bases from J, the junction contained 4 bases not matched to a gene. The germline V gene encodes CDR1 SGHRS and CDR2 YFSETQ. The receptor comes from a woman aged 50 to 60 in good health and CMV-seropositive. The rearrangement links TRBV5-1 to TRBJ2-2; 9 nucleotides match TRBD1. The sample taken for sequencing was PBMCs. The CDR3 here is CASSLRGQGDTGELFF. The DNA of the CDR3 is TGCGCCAGCAGCTTGAGGGGACAGGGAGACACCGGGGAGCTGTTTTTT.